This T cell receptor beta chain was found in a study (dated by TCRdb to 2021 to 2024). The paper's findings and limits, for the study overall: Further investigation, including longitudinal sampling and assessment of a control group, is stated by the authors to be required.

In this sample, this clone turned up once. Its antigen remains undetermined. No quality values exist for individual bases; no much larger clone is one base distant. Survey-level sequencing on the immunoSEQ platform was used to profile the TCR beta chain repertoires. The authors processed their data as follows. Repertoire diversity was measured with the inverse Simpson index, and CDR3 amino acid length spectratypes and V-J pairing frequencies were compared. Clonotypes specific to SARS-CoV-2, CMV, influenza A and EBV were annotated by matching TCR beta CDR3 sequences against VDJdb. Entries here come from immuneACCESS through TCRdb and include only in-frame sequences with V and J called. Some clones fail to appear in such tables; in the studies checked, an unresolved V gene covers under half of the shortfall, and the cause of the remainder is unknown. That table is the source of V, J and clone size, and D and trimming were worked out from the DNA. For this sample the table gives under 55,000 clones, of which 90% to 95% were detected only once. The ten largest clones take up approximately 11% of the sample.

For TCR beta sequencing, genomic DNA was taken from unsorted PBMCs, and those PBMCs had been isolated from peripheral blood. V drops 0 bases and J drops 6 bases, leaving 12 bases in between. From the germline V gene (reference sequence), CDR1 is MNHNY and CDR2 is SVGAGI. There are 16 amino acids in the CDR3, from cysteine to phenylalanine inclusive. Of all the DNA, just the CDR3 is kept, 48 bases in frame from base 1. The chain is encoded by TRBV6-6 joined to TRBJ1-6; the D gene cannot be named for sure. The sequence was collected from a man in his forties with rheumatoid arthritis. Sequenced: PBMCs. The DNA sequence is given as TGTGCCAGCAGTTACTCGGGCAGTTTGCCTAATTCACCCCTCCACTTT. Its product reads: CASSYSGSLPNSPLHF.